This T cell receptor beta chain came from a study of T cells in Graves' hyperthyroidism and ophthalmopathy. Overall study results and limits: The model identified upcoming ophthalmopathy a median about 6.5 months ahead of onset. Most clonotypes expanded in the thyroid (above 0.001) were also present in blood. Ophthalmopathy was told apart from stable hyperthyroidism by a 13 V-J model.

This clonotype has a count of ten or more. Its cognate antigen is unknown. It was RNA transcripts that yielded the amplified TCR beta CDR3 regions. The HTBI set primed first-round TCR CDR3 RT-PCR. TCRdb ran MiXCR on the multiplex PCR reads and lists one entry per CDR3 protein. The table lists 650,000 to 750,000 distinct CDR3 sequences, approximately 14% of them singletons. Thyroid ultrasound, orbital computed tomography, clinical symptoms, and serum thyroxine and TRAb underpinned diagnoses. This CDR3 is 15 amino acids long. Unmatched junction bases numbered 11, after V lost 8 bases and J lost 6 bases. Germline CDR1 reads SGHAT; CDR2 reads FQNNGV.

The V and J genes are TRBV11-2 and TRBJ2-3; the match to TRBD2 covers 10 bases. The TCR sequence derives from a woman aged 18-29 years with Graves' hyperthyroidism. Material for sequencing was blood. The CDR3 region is CASSWASGGTDTQYF. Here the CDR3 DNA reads TGTGCCAGCTCTTGGGCTAGCGGGGGTACTGATACGCAGTATTTT.